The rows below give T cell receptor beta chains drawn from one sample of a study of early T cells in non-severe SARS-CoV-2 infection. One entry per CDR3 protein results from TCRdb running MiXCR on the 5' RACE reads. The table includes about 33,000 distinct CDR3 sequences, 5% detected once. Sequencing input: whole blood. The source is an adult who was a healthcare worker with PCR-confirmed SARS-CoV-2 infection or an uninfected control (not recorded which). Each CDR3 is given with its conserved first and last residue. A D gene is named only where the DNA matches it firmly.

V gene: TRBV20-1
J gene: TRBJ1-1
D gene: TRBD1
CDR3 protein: CSAREGQGHTEAFF

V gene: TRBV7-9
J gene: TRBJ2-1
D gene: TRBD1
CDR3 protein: CASSLARSTGWGEQFF

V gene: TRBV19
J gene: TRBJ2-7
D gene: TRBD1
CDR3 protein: CASSTRYRTGDHYEQYF

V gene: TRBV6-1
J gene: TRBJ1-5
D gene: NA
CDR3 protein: CASSPRDDQPQHF

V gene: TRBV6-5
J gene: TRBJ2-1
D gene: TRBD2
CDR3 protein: CASSTGLAGGPWFF

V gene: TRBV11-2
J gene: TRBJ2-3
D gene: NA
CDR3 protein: CASSLARSTDTQYF

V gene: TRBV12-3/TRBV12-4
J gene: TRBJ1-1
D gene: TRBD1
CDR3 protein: CASSYRGEAFF

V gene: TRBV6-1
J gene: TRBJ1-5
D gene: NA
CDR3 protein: CASSGDPNQPQHF

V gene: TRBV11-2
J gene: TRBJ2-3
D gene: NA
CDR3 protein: CASSFIRRIGAGGSSGRTDTQYF

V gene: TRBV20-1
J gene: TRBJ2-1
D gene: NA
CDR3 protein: CSARDLAVFYNEQFF

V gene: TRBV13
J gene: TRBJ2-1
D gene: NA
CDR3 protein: CASISGASSYNEQFF

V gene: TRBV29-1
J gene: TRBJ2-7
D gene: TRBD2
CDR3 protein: CSVGEGTPYEQYF

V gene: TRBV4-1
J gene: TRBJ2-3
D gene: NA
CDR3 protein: CASTTTGRDTQYF

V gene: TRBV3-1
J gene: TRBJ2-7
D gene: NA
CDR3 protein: CASSQVGNSYEQYF

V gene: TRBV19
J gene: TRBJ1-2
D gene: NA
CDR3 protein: CASSSAPSYGYTF

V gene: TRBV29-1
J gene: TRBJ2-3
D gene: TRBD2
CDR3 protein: CSVVGTSGTTDTQYF

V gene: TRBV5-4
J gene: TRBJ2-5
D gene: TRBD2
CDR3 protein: CASSLGSSGGQETQYF

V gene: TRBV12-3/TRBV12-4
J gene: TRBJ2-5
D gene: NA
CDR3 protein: CASSPERSQYF

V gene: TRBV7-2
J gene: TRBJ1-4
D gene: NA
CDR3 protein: CASSHRFDEKLFF

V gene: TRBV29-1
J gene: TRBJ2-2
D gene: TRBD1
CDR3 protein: CSARTGTGELFF

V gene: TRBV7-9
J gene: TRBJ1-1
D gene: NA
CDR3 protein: CASSSDNYNTEAFF

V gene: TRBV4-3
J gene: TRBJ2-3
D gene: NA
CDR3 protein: CASSLEVITDTQYF

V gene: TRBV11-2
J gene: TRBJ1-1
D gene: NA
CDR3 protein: CASSFSRLPFTEAFF

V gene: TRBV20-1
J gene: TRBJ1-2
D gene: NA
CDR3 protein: CSALGGSQGKEYTF

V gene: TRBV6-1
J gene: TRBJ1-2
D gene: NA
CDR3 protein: CASSEANRNYGYTF

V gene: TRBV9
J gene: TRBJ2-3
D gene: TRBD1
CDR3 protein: CASSAGTGPDTQYF

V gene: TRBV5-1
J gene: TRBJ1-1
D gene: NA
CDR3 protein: CASSSGNTNTEAFF

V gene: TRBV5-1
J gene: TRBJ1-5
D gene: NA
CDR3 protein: CASSLSGKQPQHF

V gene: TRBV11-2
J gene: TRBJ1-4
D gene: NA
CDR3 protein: CASSLREKLFF

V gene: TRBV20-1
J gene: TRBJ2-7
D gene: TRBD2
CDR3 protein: CSALRGAGGNEQYF

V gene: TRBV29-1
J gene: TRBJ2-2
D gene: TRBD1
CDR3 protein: CSVDLPGQGGGGELFF

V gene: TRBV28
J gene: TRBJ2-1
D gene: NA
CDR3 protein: CASSYRNEQFF

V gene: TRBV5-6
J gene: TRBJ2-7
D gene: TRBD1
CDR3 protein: CASSTPGQGLRAQQYF

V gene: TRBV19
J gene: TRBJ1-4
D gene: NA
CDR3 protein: CASSIVGTFEKLFF

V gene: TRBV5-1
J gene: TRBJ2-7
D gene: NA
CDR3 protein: CASSLEGLEQYF

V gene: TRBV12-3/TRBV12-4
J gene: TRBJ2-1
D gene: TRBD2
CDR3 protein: CASSFNPGLAINEQFF

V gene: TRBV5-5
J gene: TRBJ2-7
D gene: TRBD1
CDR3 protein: CASSQLPGTGVYEQYF

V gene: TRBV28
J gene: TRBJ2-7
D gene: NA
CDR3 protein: CASSSAGSEQYF

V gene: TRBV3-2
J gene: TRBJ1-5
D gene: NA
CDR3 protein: CASSQRKEIRGKQPQHF

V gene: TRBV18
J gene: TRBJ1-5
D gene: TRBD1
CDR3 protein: CASSPKLGQGNQPQHF